Sequencing of this T cell receptor beta chain was carried out in a study of early T cells in non-severe SARS-CoV-2 infection (dated by TCRdb to 2020 to 2022). At the level of the whole study: Because TCR sequencing relied on bulk RNA taken from unsorted whole blood, pairing of alpha and beta chains was not possible. The paper's findings and limits, for the study overall: VDJdb matching was skewed toward anti-spike CD8 responses and likely underestimated virus-specific expansions by missing private and CD4 specificities.

From the germline V gene, CDR1 is SGHTA and CDR2 is FQGTGA. The CDR3 contains 17 residues, cysteine and phenylalanine counted. The DNA shown is the 51-base CDR3, in frame from base 1. V and J are truncated by 5 bases and 7 bases respectively, leaving an intervening sequence of 21 bases. Libraries were constructed by 5' RACE. The sequencer was a NextSeq 500. In the TCR library protocol, unique molecular identifiers were attached to individual cDNA molecules to correct for PCR bias and sequencing error. Both TCR alpha and beta chains were sequenced, and tight co-correlation was observed between alpha and beta sequence abundances in each sample. On the authors' methods: Decombinator V4 was used to perform V gene, J gene and CDR3 annotation of TCR sequences. TCRs were defined as expanded if a significant change between any two time points was detected under a Poisson model with p below 0.0001. Abundances of TCRs were expressed as counts per million after normalisation to the total number of TCRs sequenced in each sample. MAIT TCRs were defined by TRAV1-2 paired with TRAJ12, TRAJ20 or TRAJ33, and iNKT TCRs by TRAV10 paired with TRAJ18. A search of VDJdb, accessed on 1 November 2021, was run for TCRs annotated to CMV, EBV and SARS-CoV-2, with TCRs annotated for multiple antigens excluded. Through fastp at Q25 and MiXCR, TCRdb rebuilt clones from the public reads, retaining in-frame beta chains. One record per CDR3 amino acid sequence lists the most common genes and DNA. TCRdb assigned the V and J calls; the authors' analysis was not used. Recorded for this sample are around 67,000 distinct CDR3 sequences; roughly 11% of them occurred a single time. Of the sample, 5.7% falls within the top ten clones.

This clonotype has only a few counts. Its specific antigen is unknown. The input lacks base qualities; no much larger clone sits a single base away. The study was a case-control design nested within a healthcare worker cohort in London, UK, with weekly nasopharyngeal swab PCR tests and blood sampling. Healthcare workers were enrolled in the week of the UK lockdown, from 23 to 31 March 2020, and were followed every week for up to roughly 15 weeks. The V gene is TRBV7-3 and the J gene is TRBJ1-6; TRBD1 is perhaps the D gene, given 6 matching bases. This material consisted of whole blood, taken at baseline. This receptor was taken from an adult who was a healthcare worker with PCR-confirmed SARS-CoV-2 infection or an uninfected control (not recorded which). The CDR3 here reads CASSLNPPGHGNSPLHF. The nucleotide sequence reads TGTGCCAGCAGCCTTAACCCCCCGGGACACGGGAATTCACCCCTCCACTTT.